This T cell receptor (beta chain) was identified in a study of glioma-infiltrating T cells. Germline trimming cut 4 bases from V and 4 bases from J; bases unmatched to any gene: 7. There are 14 residues in the CDR3. CDR1 is LGHNA and CDR2 is YSLEER in the germline V gene. Study-level results: Tissue-blood divergence was below expectation in non-neoplastic patients, above in gliomas. Only very few CDR3 sequences appeared in both tissue and blood.

In regard to this clonotype: Antigen: not known. Just one base apart from a much larger clone, this may be a read error.

Using RNA template, CDR3s of TCR alpha and beta were amplified with iRepertoire arm-PCR. For one-step reverse transcription and amplification, roughly 100-400 ng of tissue mRNA or PBMC total RNA was used. TCRdb redid the calling of the multiplex PCR reads with MiXCR, one entry per CDR3 protein. The table includes about 140,000 distinct CDR3 sequences, approximately 39% detected once. Sequencing input: glioma tissue, nonneoplastic brain tissue, or PBMCs (not recorded which). This TCR was sampled from a human donor with low-grade glioma or glioblastoma, undergoing nonglioma brain surgery, or in good health (not recorded which). This chain joins TRBV4-3 and TRBJ2-7; 7 nucleotides agree with TRBD2. The CDR3 here is CASSPGRGGYEQYF. CDR3 DNA sequence: TGCGCCAGCAGCCCGGGACGGGGAGGGTACGAGCAGTACTTC.